Below are 18 T cell receptor beta chains sequenced from a single sample in a study of identical twins. TCRdb reprocessed the 5' RACE reads with MiXCR, giving one entry per CDR3 protein. The sample contains roughly 250,000 distinct CDR3 sequences, over 11% of which appear only once. Sequencing used memory (CD45RO+) T cells sorted from blood. These receptors came from a woman between 18 and 30 years old in good health.

This clonotype appeared a few times. The genes are TRBV20-1 and TRBJ2-6; no firm D call. With 6 bases removed from V and 2 bases from J, the gap between germline ends came to 8 bases. CDR3 length: 13 residues. Germline CDR1 is DFQATT and CDR2 is SNEGSKA (reference sequence). The CDR3 DNA reads TGCAGTGCCCGGGTCCCTGGGGCCAACGTCCTGACTTTC. Its translation is CSARVPGANVLTF.

This clonotype was counted a few times. The chain couples TRBV5-4 to TRBJ2-2, with 13 bases identical to TRBD2. Germline V gene sequence: CDR1 SGHNT, CDR2 YYREEE (reference sequence). The J segment lost 4 bases and the V segment lost 5 bases, leaving 11 bases of the junction unmatched. The CDR3 totals 18 residues. The CDR3 DNA is TGTGCCAGCAGACCTACTAGCGGGGGGGCCCACGTCACCGGGGAGCTGTTTTTT. Translation gives CASRPTSGGAHVTGELFF.

This clonotype has just a few counts. The chain uses TRBV10-1 and TRBJ2-2; the D gene is possibly TRBD1 (5 bases). V gave up 5 bases and J gave up 1 base, with 8 bases separating them. CDR1 is WNHNN and CDR2 is SYGVQD in the germline V gene (reference sequence). This CDR3 has 14 amino acids. CDR3 amino acids: CASSQGRNTGELFF. CDR3 DNA sequence: TGCGCCAGCAGTCAGGGCAGGAACACCGGGGAGCTGTTTTTT.

This clonotype has only a few counts. The V call is TRBV7-2, the J call TRBJ1-1; D perhaps matches TRBD1 (5 bases). CDR1 and CDR2 from the germline V gene are SGHTA and FQGNSA. CDR3 length: 14 residues. Trimming cost V 1 base and J 7 bases, with 13 bases left between them. Written as DNA, the CDR3 is TGTGCCAGCAGCTTAGATCCAGGGAGACGTGAAGCTTTCTTT. As protein: CASSLDPGRREAFF.

This clonotype was counted between two and nine times. The CDR3 spells CSTRQGGETQYF. The CDR3 DNA reads as TGCAGCACCAGACAGGGCGGAGAGACCCAGTACTTC. The chain has TRBV29-1 and TRBJ2-5; 7 nucleotides align to TRBD1. The germline V gene encodes CDR1 SQVTM and CDR2 ANQGSEA. The CDR3 covers 12 residues. V shed 8 bases and J 4 bases; nucleotides not matched to a gene: 7.

A few counts support this clonotype. V usage is TRBV5-4 and J usage is TRBJ1-3; D gene ambiguous. This CDR3 spans 16 amino acids. V lost 0 bases to trimming and J lost 2 bases, with 12 bases between them. Germline V lookup: CDR1 SGHNT, CDR2 YYREEE (reference sequence). In nucleotides, the CDR3 is TGTGCCAGCAGCTTGGGGGGATTAGCGGCTGGAAACACCATATATTTT. It specifies CASSLGGLAAGNTIYF.

V gene TRBV10-2 combines with J gene TRBJ2-7; D is undetermined. V was clipped by 6 bases and J by 6 bases, with 12 bases between them. Germline V lookup: CDR1 WSHSY, CDR2 SAAADI. The length of the CDR3 is 12 residues. DNA for the CDR3: TGCGCCAGCAGGGGAAGTTTCGGCGAGCAGTACTTC. Translation gives CASRGSFGEQYF.

This clonotype was observed a few times. The chain links TRBV9 to TRBJ2-6; unclear D gene. The V and J ends lost 1 base and 2 bases respectively, with 7 bases between them. The germline CDR1 and CDR2 sequences are SGDLS and YYNGEE. The CDR3 covers 15 residues. In DNA, the CDR3 is TGTGCCAGCAGCGTAACCCATACTGGGGCCAACGTCCTGACTTTC. Residues: CASSVTHTGANVLTF.

This sequence joins TRBV20-1 and TRBJ1-1; D unclear. V lost 6 bases and J 3 bases, leaving 11 bases between the germline ends. Germline CDR1 and CDR2: DFQATT and SNEGSKA (reference sequence). This CDR3 spans 12 amino acids. The CDR3 sequence is CSARPWDTEAFF. In nucleotides, the CDR3 is TGCAGTGCCCGGCCGTGGGACACTGAAGCTTTCTTT.

This clonotype has a handful of counts. The CDR3 protein is CASSGSANYGYTF. CDR3 DNA sequence: TGTGCCAGCAGTGGCAGTGCTAACTATGGCTACACCTTC. The rearrangement joins TRBV2 to TRBJ1-2; D is ambiguous. This CDR3 has 13 residues. The germline CDR1 and CDR2 sequences are SNHLY and FYNNEI. Trimming stripped 4 bases from V and 0 bases from J, with 6 bases between.

This clonotype was picked up a small number of times. This chain uses TRBV25-1 with TRBJ2-4, with a weak D call TRBD2 (6 bases). Germline CDR1 and CDR2: MGHDK and SYGVNS. CDR3 length: 17 residues. Trimming pared 2 bases from V and 1 base from J, leaving 15 bases between. CDR3 DNA: TGTGCCAGCAGTGAAATAATGGGACTCTTGGCCAAAAACATTCAGTACTTC. This codes for CASSEIMGLLAKNIQYF.

This clonotype was found many times. The genes are TRBV29-1 and TRBJ2-5; D is possibly TRBD2 (6 bases). CDR3 length equals 13 residues. From germline, CDR1 is SQVTM and CDR2 ANQGSEA. The CDR3 DNA follows: TGCAGTGGGGGGATGTCAGTCCAAGAGACCCAGTACTTC. Amino acid sequence: CSGGMSVQETQYF. Full variable domain (missing parts from reference TRBV29-1 and TRBJ2-5): SAVISQKPSRDICQRGTSLTIQCQVDSQVTMMFWYRQQPGQSLTLIATANQGSEATYESGFVIDKFPISRPNLTFSTLTVSNMSPEDSSIYLCSGGMSVQETQYFGPGTRLLVL.

This clonotype was observed a handful of times. The rearrangement joins TRBV14 to TRBJ1-4; 7 bases align to TRBD1. The V segment lost 6 bases and the J segment 8 bases; nucleotides outside the gene matches: 9. The CDR3 is 14 residues long. Per germline, CDR1 SGHDN and CDR2 FVKESK. The CDR3 DNA reads TGTGCCAGCAGTCCCGGGACAGTTGCGGAAAAACTGTTTTTT. Protein: CASSPGTVAEKLFF.

This clonotype was found many times. The V call is TRBV20-1, the J call TRBJ2-1; D gene uncertain. The CDR3 runs 13 residues. The V gene's germline CDR1 is DFQATT and CDR2 SNEGSKA (reference sequence). Trimming removed 3 bases at V and 8 bases at J, with 14 bases between. The CDR3 coding sequence is TGCAGTGCTAGGGCCCTAAAGGGTTATGAGCAGTTCTTC. Its translation: CSARALKGYEQFF.

This rearrangement joins TRBV3-1 to TRBJ2-1, with D perhaps TRBD1 or TRBD2 (6 bases each). From germline, CDR1 is LGHDT and CDR2 YNNKEL (reference sequence). Trimming pared 3 bases from V and 10 bases from J, leaving 16 bases between. The CDR3 spans 14 residues. As DNA, the CDR3 is TGTGCCAGCAGCCAGGGGCAGGGGACTCGCGAGCAGTTCTTC. Translation gives CASSQGQGTREQFF.

This clonotype appeared a few times. V gene TRBV16 combines with J gene TRBJ2-7; D is perhaps TRBD2 (7 bases). This CDR3 region has 15 residues. The germline CDR1 and CDR2 sequences are KGHSY and FQNENV. V lost 0 bases, J lost 6 bases, and 15 bases lay in between. The CDR3 protein is CASSQSWAGAGEQYF. DNA for the CDR3: TGTGCCAGCAGCCAATCTTGGGCGGGGGCTGGCGAGCAGTACTTC.

In its sample, this clonotype was seen a few times. This rearrangement joins TRBV6-1 to TRBJ1-3; D is undetermined. Between the trimmed V and J ends, which lost 8 bases and 7 bases, there was a span of 15 bases. Per the germline V gene, CDR1 is MNHNS and CDR2 is SASEGT. This CDR3 is 13 amino acids long. The CDR3 spells CASGSGVDNTIYF. The CDR3 region has the DNA TGTGCCAGCGGTAGTGGTGTAGATAACACCATATATTTT.

The V gene is TRBV20-1, the J gene TRBJ1-5; 7 bases agree with TRBD1. V gave up 5 bases and J gave up 0 bases; unmatched junction bases: 1. CDR1 DFQATT and CDR2 SNEGSKA come from the germline V gene (reference sequence). The CDR3 covers 13 residues. CDR3 in DNA: TGCAGTGCTCAGGGGGTTAGCAATCAGCCCCAGCATTTT. This gives the protein CSAQGVSNQPQHF.